The T cell receptor (beta chain) described here comes from a study of shared clonotypes between healthy human individuals (dated by TCRdb to 2020 to 2021). About the full investigation: The cohort included a few men and a couple of women between 18 and 49 years of age. For each donor, CD4 naive and CD4 memory were each run on three plates, CD8 naive on two plates, and CD8 memory on one plate. Blood TCR repertoires of roughly five healthy adults were deeply sequenced to estimate repertoire size and the extent of clonotype sharing between individuals. To increase sequencing depth and limit assay-specific biases, TCR repertoire library preparation and sequencing were carried out by different laboratories using diverse techniques. Leukapheresis yielded between about 0.8 and 8.9 billion PBMCs per donor.

Comments on this clone: The antigen this receptor binds is unknown. The sample holds no much larger clone one base away, and base qualities are not on file.

Using the deep immunoSEQ assay, multiplex PCR amplified TCR CDR3 regions from genomic DNA. Extracted genomic DNA from each cell subset was distributed evenly across all wells of several immunoSEQ 96-well plates, and each plate was treated as a replicate. For sorted subsets, each replicate PCR was loaded with 200 to 250 ng genomic DNA, equivalent to 30,000 or so T cell genomes. Purified libraries were quantified with a Qubit 3.0 fluorometer, sized on a Bioanalyzer 2100, and re-quantified with the KAPA Library Quantification kit. A separate single-read 150-cycle Illumina NextSeq 550 flow cell was used to sequence each immunoSEQ 96-well plate. The original methods were these. The immunoSEQ output contained only junctional sequences without quality scores, so filtering could not match that applied to full-length reads. To assign V/J genes and CDR3, sequences were annotated using PyIR, a Python wrapper for IgBLAST v1.9, with IMGT germline references. Reads were filtered out if the reads had weak V/J assignments (E-value above 1e-6), no CDR3, stop codons, out-of-frame junctions, or ambiguous translated residues. V3J clonotypes were defined by identical inferred V gene, J gene, and CDR3 amino acid sequence. Percentage overlap between repertoires was calculated by dividing the number of shared unique clonotypes by the size of the smaller repertoire. RTK rarefaction, the Chao1 estimator, and Recon v2.1 estimates of unobserved clonotypes were used to assess repertoire richness. Generation probabilities were computed with OLGA for all TCRbeta clonotypes obtained by the gDNA method from several donors. The immuneACCESS repertoire file appears here via TCRdb, limited to in-frame rearrangements. These files lack a portion of the clones; in checked studies, under half of the deficit traces to unresolved V genes, and the cause of the others is not known. V and J calls and clone size are copied from that table; D and trimming were computed from the DNA. In all, the sample holds 2 million to 2.5 million clones, and around 93% of those were seen once. The top ten hold around 1.7% of the sample.

CD8 naive samples consisted of CD45RO-negative cells that were positively selected for CCR7, yielding a CD45RA+CCR7+ population without TemRA cells. The donors were healthy, HIV-negative adults with no recently reported acute infections or vaccinations. Every donor was a Caucasian adult living in Nashville, Tennessee, USA. Blood was obtained by leukapheresis, after which PBMCs were separated by Ficoll-Histopaque density gradient centrifugation and cryopreserved in liquid nitrogen vapor phase. Analytical flow cytometry was used to check the purity and quantity of each magnetically sorted T cell population. From each sorted fraction, genomic DNA was isolated and quantified by UV absorbance on a Nanodrop 2000c. Study-wide conclusions, independent of this receptor: Sampling was restricted to blood, and TCR repertoires in tissues likely differ from the TCR repertoires found in blood. Rarefaction of sorted-subset datasets indicated incomplete sequencing despite the large sequencing depth. When a handful of donors were compared, the shared fraction of clonotypes was about 5% for naive CD4, around 3.6% for naive CD8, 2.3% for memory CD4, and less than 0.45% for memory CD8. Based on pairwise subsampling, the degree of clonotype sharing among donors was expected to be affected by sequencing depth. Compared with non-shared clonotypes, the clonotypes found in all four sorted-subset donors had higher generation probabilities. Estimated clonotype richness was generally larger for naive than for memory subsets. The small number of donors limited the genetic and exposure-history diversity represented.

V is shortened by 8 bases, J by 7 bases, and the region joining them spans 15 bases. In the germline V gene, CDR1 corresponds to MDHEN and CDR2 to SYDVKM. The CDR3, from cysteine to phenylalanine, totals 13 residues. This entry keeps only the CDR3 DNA: 39 bases, framed from base 1. The specimen sequenced was naive CD8+ T cells from PBMCs. Explained via the paper, the cell subset or site label denotes: CD45RA+CCR7+. This clonotype was obtained from a man between 18 and 35 years old in good health. Some clones in this sample may be carry-over from other donors' samples. The chain couples TRBV28 to TRBJ1-5; the D segment could be TRBD1, given 5 matching bases. CDR3 sequence: CASSTQGMQPQHF. The nucleotide sequence reads as follows: TGTGCCAGCTCGACCCAGGGAATGCAGCCCCAGCATTTT.